The 5 T cell receptor beta chains in this list originate from one sample, sequenced in a study of glioma-infiltrating T cells after dendritic cell vaccination. Time point of the sample: after dendritic cell vaccination, including at tumor progression/relapse. Some clones are missing from TCRdb's copy, which holds only in-frame ones; the method was immunoSEQ multiplex PCR. In the table there are some 78,000 clones, around 85% of which are singletons. Source: blood, taken after dendritic cell vaccination. The receptors originated from a human donor with glioblastoma.

The chain couples TRBV5-1 to TRBJ2-3; TRBD1 matches at 9 bases. V lost 4 bases, J lost 6 bases, and 9 bases stayed unmatched. The V gene's germline CDR1 is SGHRS and CDR2 YFSETQ. This CDR3 contains 15 residues. This chain's CDR3 is CASSVGTGGEDTQYF. As DNA, the CDR3 is TGCGCCAGCAGCGTAGGAACAGGGGGCGAGGATACGCAGTATTTT.

The chain uses TRBV28 and TRBJ1-3; D is ambiguous. V shed 3 bases and J shed 0 bases, with 12 bases lying between them. The CDR3 has 16 residues. CDR1 is MDHEN and CDR2 is SYDVKM in the germline V gene. In DNA form, the CDR3 reads TGTGCCAGCAGTTTTCCATTGGCAAGCTCTGGAAACACCATATATTTT. It specifies CASSFPLASSGNTIYF.

The rearrangement uses TRBV5-6 and TRBJ2-1; D uncertain. V gave up 1 base and J gave up 8 bases, with 10 bases separating them. CDR1 SGHDT and CDR2 YYEEEE come from the germline V gene. CDR3 size: 13 residues. The CDR3 is CASSLLLEDEQFF. The CDR3, as DNA: TGTGCCAGCAGCTTGTTACTCGAAGATGAGCAGTTCTTC.

V gene TRBV5-6 combines with J gene TRBJ2-7; TRBD1 matches 8 bases. V lost 4 bases to trimming and J lost 2 bases; unmatched junction nucleotides: 11. CDR3 length: 16 amino acids. Germline CDR1 reads SGHDT; CDR2 reads YYEEEE. The chain's CDR3 is CASSGAGTGIPYEQYF. The CDR3 DNA follows: TGTGCCAGCAGCGGAGCCGGGACAGGCATACCCTACGAGCAGTACTTC.

The chain couples TRBV9 to TRBJ2-7, with a possible D match to TRBD1 (6 bases). From germline, CDR1 is SGDLS and CDR2 YYNGEE. The length of the CDR3 is 14 residues. Trimming removed 4 bases from V and 0 bases from J, with 11 bases in between. The CDR3 sequence: CASSPKGVSYEQYF. The DNA of the CDR3 is TGTGCCAGCAGCCCAAAGGGGGTCTCCTACGAGCAGTACTTC. Looking up the rest from reference TRBV9 and TRBJ2-7 gives the full variable domain: DSGVTQTPKHLITATGQRVTLRCSPRSGDLSVYWYQQSLDQGLQFLIQYYNGEERAKGNILERFSAQQFPDLHSELNLSSLELGDSALYFCASSPKGVSYEQYFGPGTRLTVT.